This T cell receptor beta chain comes out of a study of immune evolution from preneoplasia to lung adenocarcinoma. This clone was found a few times. Its antigen is currently unknown. Libraries were prepared by immunoSEQ multiplex PCR; TCRdb keeps only in-frame clonotypes and omits some of them. The sample holds over 6,000 clones, roughly four fifths seen once. General study results and limits: Normal lung had the highest top T cell clone frequencies.

The V end was cut by 6 bases, the J end by 5 bases, with 13 bases between. The CDR3 extends over 13 amino acids. Germline-derived CDR1 and CDR2 are MNHEY and SVGAGI. The receptor was isolated from a person in their sixties or seventies with lung adenocarcinoma. The chain couples TRBV6-5 to TRBJ1-1; D is uncertain. The material sequenced was FFPE minimally invasive lung adenocarcinoma tissue. As DNA, the CDR3 is TGTGCCAGCAGCCAAGGGATGGGGACTGAAGCTTTCTTT. Translation gives CASSQGMGTEAFF.